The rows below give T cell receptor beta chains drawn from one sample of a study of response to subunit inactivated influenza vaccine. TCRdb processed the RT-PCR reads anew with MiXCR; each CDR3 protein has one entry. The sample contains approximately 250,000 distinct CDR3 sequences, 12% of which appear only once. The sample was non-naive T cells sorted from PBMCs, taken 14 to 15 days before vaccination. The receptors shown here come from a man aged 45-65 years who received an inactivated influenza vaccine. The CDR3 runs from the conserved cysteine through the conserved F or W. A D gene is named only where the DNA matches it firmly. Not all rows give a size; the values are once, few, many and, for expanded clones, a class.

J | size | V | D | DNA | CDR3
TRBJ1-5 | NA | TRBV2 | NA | TGTGCCAGCAGGGGAAACAACGGTCCCCAGCATTTT | CASRGNNGPQHF
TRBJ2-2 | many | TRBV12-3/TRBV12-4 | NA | TGTGCCAGCAGTAACTCCGGGGGCACCGGGGAGCTGTTTTTT | CASSNSGGTGELFF
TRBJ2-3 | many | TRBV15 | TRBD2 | TGTGCCACCAGCAGAGATCAGCGGGAGGGATATACGCAGTATTTT | CATSRDQREGYTQYF
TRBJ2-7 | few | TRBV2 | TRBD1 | TGTGCCAGCATTGGCGGGACAGGGAGCTACGAGCAGTACTTC | CASIGGTGSYEQYF
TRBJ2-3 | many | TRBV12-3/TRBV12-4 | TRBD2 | TGTGCCAGCAGTCCGCCAAGACTAGCGGGAGGCCCAGATACGCAGTATTTT | CASSPPRLAGGPDTQYF
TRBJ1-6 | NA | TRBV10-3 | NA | TGTGCCACCTCCGGGAGGGTGCGGGATTCACCCCTCCACTTT | CATSGRVRDSPLHF
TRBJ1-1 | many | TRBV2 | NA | TGTGCCAGCGGTGAAATCATGAACACTGAAGCTTTCTTT | CASGEIMNTEAFF
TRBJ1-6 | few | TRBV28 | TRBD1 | TGTGCCAGCAGCCTGTTGCCGGGACAGGGAAGATCACCCCTCCACTTT | CASSLLPGQGRSPLHF
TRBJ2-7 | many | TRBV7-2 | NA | TGTGCCAGCAGCCCGTTGGCGGGTGGGAGCTCCTACGAGCAGTACTTC | CASSPLAGGSSYEQYF
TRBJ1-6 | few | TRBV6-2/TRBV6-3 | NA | TGTGCCAGCAGTTACTCGAACGGGCCGGGGAATTCACCCCTCCACTTT | CASSYSNGPGNSPLHF
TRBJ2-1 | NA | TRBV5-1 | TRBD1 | TGCGCCAGCAAGGGCGGACAGGGAGCCTACAATGAGCAGTTCTTC | CASKGGQGAYNEQFF
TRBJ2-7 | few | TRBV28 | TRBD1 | TGTGCCAGCAGTGGCCCGGGACAGGGGCACGAGCAGTACTTC | CASSGPGQGHEQYF
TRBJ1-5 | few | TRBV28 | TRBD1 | TGTGCCAGCAGTCCCATCAGGGACAGGTACTCTCAGCCCCAGCATTTT | CASSPIRDRYSQPQHF
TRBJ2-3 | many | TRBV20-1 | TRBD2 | TGCAGTGCAACTAGCGGGAGGCACACAGATACGCAGTATTTT | CSATSGRHTDTQYF
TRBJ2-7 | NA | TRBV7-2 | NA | TGTGCCAGCAGCTTAGTGAGGTTGCCCTCCTACGAGCAGTACTTC | CASSLVRLPSYEQYF
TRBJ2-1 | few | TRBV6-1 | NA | TGTGCCAGCAACACCGGGTCAACGGATGAGCAGTTCTTC | CASNTGSTDEQFF
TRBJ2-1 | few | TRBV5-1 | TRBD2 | TGCGCCAGCAGGCTTAGCGGGACCTACAATGAGCAGTTCTTC | CASRLSGTYNEQFF
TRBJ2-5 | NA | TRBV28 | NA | TGTGCCAGCAGCCCCGGGACTCGAATGGGGGAGACCCAGTACTTC | CASSPGTRMGETQYF
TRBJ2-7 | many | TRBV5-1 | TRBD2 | TGCGCCAGCAGCCCGGGAGGGGGGACTACCCCTGGGGAGTACTTC | CASSPGGGTTPGEYF
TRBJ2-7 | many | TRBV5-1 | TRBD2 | TGCGCCAGCAGTTTAGGTCCAGCGGGAGGCCCCTACGAGCAGTACTTC | CASSLGPAGGPYEQYF
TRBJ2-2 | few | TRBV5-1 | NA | TGCGCCAGCAGCTCAGTAGGAGGGAACACCGGGGAGCTGTTTTTT | CASSSVGGNTGELFF
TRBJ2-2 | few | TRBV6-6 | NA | TGTGCCAGCAGTCTCCAGTACACCGGGGAGCTGTTTTTT | CASSLQYTGELFF
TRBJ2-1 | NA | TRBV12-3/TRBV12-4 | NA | TGTGCCAGCAGTTCGGGGGGCGCCTCCTACAATGAGCAGTTCTTC | CASSSGGASYNEQFF
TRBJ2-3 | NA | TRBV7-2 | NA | TGTGCCAGCAGCTTTTTCTCTGGAGCAGATACGCAGTATTTT | CASSFFSGADTQYF
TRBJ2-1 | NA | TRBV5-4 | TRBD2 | TGTGCCAGCAGCTTAGGGACTAGCGGGGGCTCCTACAATGAGCAGTTCTTC | CASSLGTSGGSYNEQFF